The following is a T cell receptor (beta chain) sequence with its context. The data derive from a study of blood T cell repertoires in COVID-19. In germline, CDR1 is MNHEY, CDR2 SMNVEV (reference sequence). The CDR3 has 15 residues. V was clipped by 4 bases and J by 2 bases; unmatched bases: 6. TCRdb's table, derived via immunoSEQ multiplex PCR, lists solely in-frame clones and lacks some. Among approximately 40,000 clones listed, roughly nine tenths were seen once. The TCR originated in a man between 60 and 70 years old with acute or convalescent COVID-19. The chain recombines TRBV27 with TRBJ2-7, with 9 bases aligning to TRBD1. Sequencing was carried out using peripheral blood. CDR3 loop: CASSSPGQGTYEQYF. The DNA of the CDR3 is TGTGCCAGCAGTTCCCCGGGACAGGGCACCTACGAGCAGTACTTC.